The next 5 T cell receptor beta chains were all read from a single sample in a study of T cell repertoires in cytomegalovirus infection. TCRdb independently ran MiXCR on the reads; one entry per CDR3 protein. The sample consists of about 830,000 distinct CDR3 sequences, less than 35% of them appearing once. Antigens for these TCRs are unknown. The input for sequencing was cultured CD8+ T cells from PBMCs, taken from culture after CMV antigen stimulation. Receptors were obtained from a human donor in good health (CMV status not recorded). Some clones in this sample may be carry-over from other donors' samples.

The gene calls are TRBV20-1 and TRBJ2-1; D might be TRBD2 (7 bases). Between the trimmed V and J ends, which lost 0 bases and 14 bases, there was a span of 23 bases. The CDR3 is made up of 15 amino acids. The germline CDR1 and CDR2 sequences are DFQATT and SNEGSKA (reference sequence). The CDR3 reads CSARDLTGGPIGEFF. Written as DNA, the CDR3 is TGCAGTGCTAGAGATCTCACGGGGGGCCCCATTGGGGAGTTCTTC.

V is TRBV5-1 and J is TRBJ1-1; D might be TRBD1 (5 bases). Germline CDR1 and CDR2: SGHRS and YFSETQ. V lost 4 bases and J 2 bases, leaving 12 bases between the germline ends. The CDR3 consists of 14 residues. For the CDR3, the DNA is TGCGCCAGCAGCGTTGGACATGGAAACACTGAAGCTTTCTTT. This encodes CASSVGHGNTEAFF. The entire variable domain, with the rest obtained from reference TRBV5-1 and TRBJ1-1, is as follows: KAGVTQTPRYLIKTRGQQVTLSCSPISGHRSVSWYQQTPGQGLQFLFEYFSETQRNKGNFPGRFSGRQFSNSRSEMNVSTLELGDSALYLCASSVGHGNTEAFFGQGTRLTVV.

This clonotype came up a few times. The rearrangement links TRBV27 to TRBJ2-6; D possibly corresponds to TRBD1 (6 bases). Germline V gene lookup returns CDR1 MNHEY and CDR2 SMNVEV (reference sequence). The CDR3 is 21 amino acids. Trimming took 5 bases from V and 0 from J, leaving 26 bases between them. This CDR3 reads CASSLFLAFQGLDSGANVLTF. CDR3 in DNA: TGTGCCAGCAGTCTTTTTCTGGCCTTTCAGGGGCTAGACTCTGGGGCCAACGTCCTGACTTTC.

This chain uses TRBV5-6 with TRBJ2-6; perhaps D is TRBD1 or TRBD2 (5 bases each). V lost 4 bases and J 0 bases, leaving 17 bases between the germline ends. CDR3 length: 18 residues. Germline V gene data show CDR1 as SGHDT and CDR2 as YYEEEE. DNA for the CDR3: TGTGCCAGCAGCCCCGGGACCCGTCACATCTCTGGGGCCAACGTCCTGACTTTC. Translating gives CASSPGTRHISGANVLTF. Filled out from reference TRBV5-6 and TRBJ2-6, the complete variable domain reads DAGVTQSPTHLIKTRGQQVTLRCSPKSGHDTVSWYQQALGQGPQFIFQYYEEEERQRGNFPDRFSGHQFPNYSSELNVNALLLGDSALYLCASSPGTRHISGANVLTFGAGSRLTVL.

This clonotype was detected a few times. J is TRBJ2-7 and V is TRBV7-8; either TRBD1 or TRBD2 may fit D (5 bases each). With 6 bases removed from V and 0 bases from J, the gap between germline ends came to 12 bases. The CDR3 has 14 residues. Germline CDR1 reads SGHVS; CDR2 reads FQNEAQ. The CDR3 sequence: CASRPGPSSYEQYF. In DNA, the CDR3 is TGTGCCAGCAGGCCGGGACCGAGCTCCTACGAGCAGTACTTC.